The TCR beta chain under discussion was sequenced for a study of cytomegalovirus exposure and HLA in healthy donors. Study-level findings and limits: Reports showed the classifier diagnosing cytomegalovirus status with high specificity and sensitivity. In a later analysis, parvovirus B19, influenza, CMV and Epstein-Barr virus appeared linked to several top co-occurrence clusters. Roughly uniform sequencing depth across donors was assumed, possibly incorrectly.

Though nominally healthy at sampling, donors likely had unrecorded immune exposures. The CDR3 has 15 amino acids. Germline CDR1 reads SNHLY; CDR2 reads FYNNEI. V dropped 4 bases and J dropped 6; count of bases not matched to a gene: 12. In the PCR, 60 Vbeta and 13 Jbeta primers were used. Profiled with immunoSEQ multiplex PCR; TCRdb holds only in-frame clones, not every one. The table shows 150,000 or so clones, with almost 80% occurring only once. On this clone: Its antigen is unidentified.

This TCR was sampled from a woman in her 40s in good health and CMV-seropositive. Sequencing input: PBMCs. The gene calls are TRBV2 and TRBJ2-7; 7 nucleotides agree with TRBD1. The CDR3 bases are TGTGCCAGCAGTGGAACCGGGACAGAAAGGGGCGAGCAGTACTTC. This gives the protein CASSGTGTERGEQYF.